This T cell receptor beta chain was captured by sequencing in a study of T cell clones after liver transplantation. Here immunoSEQ multiplex PCR was the method, and the copy in TCRdb shows in-frame clones only, minus some. The profile covers some 120,000 clones, with approximately 90% appearing a single time and approximately 0.84% taken by the ten largest. V lost 2 bases, J lost 0 bases, and 8 bases lay in between. Germline V lookup: CDR1 MNHEY, CDR2 SVGAGI. This CDR3 has 14 amino acids. The V gene is TRBV6-5, the J gene TRBJ2-7; tentatively, D is TRBD1 (6 bases). The sample in question was CD4+ T cells from blood, obtained 12 months after liver transplant. The sequence derives from a human patient who received a liver transplant. Some T cells here may be from the graft donor. The DNA for the CDR3 is TGTGCCAGCAGTTACGGACAGTTCTCCTACGAGCAGTACTTC. This translates into CASSYGQFSYEQYF.